Shown below are 20 T cell receptor beta chains from a single sample sequenced in a study of T cell repertoires in cytomegalovirus infection. TCRdb analysed the reads with MiXCR anew, one entry per CDR3 protein. The sample lists hundreds of thousands of distinct CDR3 sequences, roughly 15% occurring once. The sample consisted of PBMCs. The receptors come from a human donor in good health (CMV status not recorded). Some clones in this sample may be carry-over from other donors' samples.

Many counts were recorded for this clonotype. This chain links TRBV6-5 with TRBJ2-5, with 8 positions matching TRBD1. The CDR3 runs to 16 residues. CDR1 and CDR2 (germline): MNHEY, SVGAGI. The trim removed 2 bases at V and 1 base at J, leaving 6 bases unmatched. CDR3 bases: TGTGCCAGCAGTTACGGGCAGGGGGCATTCCAAGAGACCCAGTACTTC. Amino acid sequence: CASSYGQGAFQETQYF.

This clonotype was seen at least ten times. One junction end does not reproduce the germline sequence, and a read error may be involved. V usage is TRBV7-7 and J usage is TRBJ2-3; TRBD2 is a possible D gene (6 bases). The V gene's germline CDR1 is SSHAT and CDR2 FNYEAQ (reference sequence). This CDR3 spans 14 amino acids. CDR3 sequence reads: CASSPSDWEATQYF. The CDR3 DNA is TGTGCTAGCAGCCCATCGGACTGGGAGGCTACGCAGTATTTT.

This clonotype was seen ten or more times. The chain couples TRBV7-2 to TRBJ2-1; tentative D call: TRBD2 (5 bases). Germline values: CDR1 SGHTA, CDR2 FQGNSA. The CDR3 loop spans 12 amino acids. Trimming took off 3 bases at V and 15 bases at J, with 15 bases between the two ends. DNA of the CDR3: TGTGCCAGCAGCTTGGGTCCGGGGAAAGGGTTCTTC. This gives the protein CASSLGPGKGFF.

The V gene is TRBV7-2, the J gene TRBJ2-3, with 12 bases matching TRBD2. The CDR3 covers 15 residues. The germline gives CDR1 SGHTA, CDR2 FQGNSA. The ends lost 5 bases at V and 4 bases at J; junction bases unmatched: 4. DNA for the CDR3: TGTGCCAGCAGCCCTCTAGCGGGAGGGGCAGATACGCAGTATTTT. It yields the protein CASSPLAGGADTQYF.

There are many counts of this clonotype. This rearrangement joins TRBV11-2 to TRBJ1-3; D not certain. V lost 3 bases, J lost 0 bases, and 9 bases lay in between. This CDR3 is built from 15 residues. Germline CDR1 and CDR2: SGHAT and FQNNGV. The CDR3 DNA sequence: TGTGCCAGCAGCTTCCAAGCGGTCTCTGGAAACACCATATATTTT. This encodes CASSFQAVSGNTIYF.

The chain links TRBV5-6 to TRBJ1-4, with TRBD1 identical over 7 bases. From germline, CDR1 is SGHDT and CDR2 YYEEEE. Trimming removed 3 bases from V and 3 bases from J; junction bases left unmatched: 5. This CDR3 has 15 residues. In DNA form, the CDR3 reads TGTGCCAGCAGCTACGGACAGGCTCCTAATGAAAAACTGTTTTTT. Amino acid sequence: CASSYGQAPNEKLFF.

This chain links TRBV29-1 with TRBJ1-1; tentatively, D is TRBD1 (6 bases). The CDR3 consists of 15 residues. Trimming stripped 7 bases from V and 1 base from J, with 19 bases between. Germline V gene lookup returns CDR1 SQVTM and CDR2 ANQGSEA. The CDR3 spells CSDTGSLEGNTEAFF. CDR3 nucleotide sequence: TGCAGCGACACAGGGTCTCTCGAAGGGAACACTGAAGCTTTCTTT.

This clonotype was counted a few times. The CDR3 region is CATSGSQQYF. In DNA form, the CDR3 reads TGTGCCACCTCAGGGAGCCAGCAGTACTTC. V and J are TRBV7-9 and TRBJ2-7; TRBD1 or TRBD2 may be the D gene (5 bases each). V was pared by 10 bases and J by 8 bases, with 12 bases between. Germline V gene data show CDR1 as SEHNR and CDR2 as FQNEAQ (reference sequence). The length of the CDR3 is 10 residues.

The chain carries TRBV10-3 and TRBJ1-1; D is unresolved. Trimming pared 7 bases from V and 4 bases from J, leaving 13 bases between. This CDR3 is built from 13 residues. The germline CDR1 and CDR2 sequences are ENHRY and SYGVKD. CDR3 loop: CAIIPGKATEAFF. The CDR3 DNA reads as TGTGCCATCATCCCGGGGAAGGCCACTGAAGCTTTCTTT.

The chain links TRBV20-1 to TRBJ2-3; D assignment may be TRBD1 or TRBD2 (5 bases each). Germline-derived CDR1 and CDR2 are DFQATT and SNEGSKA (reference sequence). The CDR3 contains 14 residues. The V end lost 5 bases, the J end lost 3 bases, and 15 bases lay between the germline ends. Written as DNA, the CDR3 is TGCAGTGCTCTTGGACTCGGGGCAACAGATACGCAGTATTTT. This translates into CSALGLGATDTQYF.

Turning to this clonotype: A read error may account for a junction end that differs from germline. The rearrangement uses TRBV7-9 and TRBJ1-2; D is uncertain. This CDR3 comprises 14 residues. Germline V gene lookup returns CDR1 SEHNR and CDR2 FQNEAQ (reference sequence). The CDR3: CASSLATGNYGHTF. The CDR3 region has the DNA TGTGCCAGCAGCTTAGCGACGGGAAACTATGGCCACACCTTC.

This sequence joins TRBV7-3 and TRBJ2-2, with D hard to call. The CDR3 length is 12 residues. Germline CDR1 is SGHTA and CDR2 is FQGTGA. V was pared by 5 bases and J by 6 bases, with 7 bases between. The CDR3 coding sequence is TGTGCCAGCAGCCGGAGATCCGGGGAGCTGTTTTTT. Its translation: CASSRRSGELFF.

The J gene is TRBJ2-7, the V gene TRBV15; TRBD2 agrees at 7 bases. J was trimmed by 3 bases and V by 0 bases; bases with no gene match: 11. Germline loops: CDR1 LNHNV, CDR2 YYDKDF (reference sequence). The CDR3 runs 17 residues. Written as DNA, the CDR3 is TGTGCCACCAGCAGAGATGGGGCTAGCGGACCAGGCTACGAGCAGTACTTC. Amino acid sequence: CATSRDGASGPGYEQYF.

The chain joins TRBV27 to TRBJ2-5; either TRBD1 or TRBD2 may supply D (6 bases each). V lost 1 base to trimming and J lost 2 bases, with 20 bases between them. This CDR3 contains 18 residues. The germline V gene has CDR1 MNHEY and CDR2 SMNVEV (reference sequence). CDR3 protein: CASSLYSPAGGYQETQYF. The CDR3 DNA follows: TGTGCCAGCAGTTTATATTCACCTGCCGGGGGCTATCAAGAGACCCAGTACTTC.

This clonotype was picked up one time. J is TRBJ1-2 and V is TRBV4-1; TRBD1 is a possible D gene (6 bases). The CDR3 totals 14 residues. Germline V gives CDR1 MGHRA, CDR2 YSYEKL. V lost 0 bases and J 4 bases, leaving 9 bases between the germline ends. The CDR3 bases are TGCGCCAGCAGCCAAGAGGACAGAACCTATGGCTACACCTTC. Its protein product is CASSQEDRTYGYTF.

The rearrangement uses TRBV12-3 or TRBV12-4 and TRBJ2-3, with TRBD2 matching over 7 bases. Trimming removed 3 bases from V and 5 bases from J; junction bases left unmatched: 20. The CDR3 is 19 residues long. The CDR3 DNA reads TGTGCCAGCAGTTTTTATCGCGGCCGGCGGGGGACTCTGGGAGATACGCAGTATTTT. The encoded protein is CASSFYRGRRGTLGDTQYF.

CDR3 DNA sequence: TGTGCCAGCAGCGCGGGACAGACAAACACAGATACGCAGTATTTT. Translated, it gives CASSAGQTNTDTQYF. The chain has TRBV11-3 and TRBJ2-3, with TRBD1 as a possible D gene (7 bases). This CDR3 has 15 amino acids. V shed 5 bases and J shed 2 bases, with 14 bases lying between them. Looked up from germline, CDR1 is SGHNT and CDR2 is YENEEA. The full variable domain, in which reference TRBV11-3 and TRBJ2-3 provide the parts outside the CDR3, is EAGVVQSPRYKIIEKKQPVAFWCNPISGHNTLYWYLQNLGQGPELLIRYENEEAVDDSQLPKDRFSAERLKGVDSTLKIQPAELGDSAVYLCASSAGQTNTDTQYFGPGTRLTVL.

This clonotype came up many times. The chain combines TRBV7-2 with TRBJ2-3; D uncertain. The V and J ends lost 1 base and 1 base respectively, with 6 bases between them. The CDR3 spans 14 residues. Germline CDR1 reads SGHTA; CDR2 reads FQGNSA. In DNA form, the CDR3 reads TGTGCCAGCAGCTTAGTTCAGGGCACAGATACGCAGTATTTT. It yields the protein CASSLVQGTDTQYF.

The V call is TRBV9, the J call TRBJ2-3; D may match TRBD1 or TRBD2 (5 bases each). V lost 0 bases and J 6 bases, leaving 17 bases between the germline ends. Per the germline V gene, CDR1 is SGDLS and CDR2 is YYNGEE. The CDR3 totals 16 residues. The CDR3 coding sequence is TGTGCCAGCAGCGTAGGAAGACAGCCTAGCAGTGATACGCAGTATTTT. It encodes CASSVGRQPSSDTQYF. The full variable domain, rest sourced from reference TRBV9 and TRBJ2-3, is DSGVTQTPKHLITATGQRVTLRCSPRSGDLSVYWYQQSLDQGLQFLIQYYNGEERAKGNILERFSAQQFPDLHSELNLSSLELGDSALYFCASSVGRQPSSDTQYFGPGTRLTVL.

V is TRBV20-1 and J is TRBJ2-7, with a possible D match to TRBD1 (6 bases). With 6 bases removed from V and 5 bases from J, the gap between germline ends came to 11 bases. In germline, CDR1 is DFQATT, CDR2 SNEGSKA (reference sequence). The CDR3 is made up of 11 amino acids. This CDR3 reads CSAQGQNEQYF. In DNA form, the CDR3 reads TGCAGTGCCCAAGGACAGAACGAGCAGTACTTC.